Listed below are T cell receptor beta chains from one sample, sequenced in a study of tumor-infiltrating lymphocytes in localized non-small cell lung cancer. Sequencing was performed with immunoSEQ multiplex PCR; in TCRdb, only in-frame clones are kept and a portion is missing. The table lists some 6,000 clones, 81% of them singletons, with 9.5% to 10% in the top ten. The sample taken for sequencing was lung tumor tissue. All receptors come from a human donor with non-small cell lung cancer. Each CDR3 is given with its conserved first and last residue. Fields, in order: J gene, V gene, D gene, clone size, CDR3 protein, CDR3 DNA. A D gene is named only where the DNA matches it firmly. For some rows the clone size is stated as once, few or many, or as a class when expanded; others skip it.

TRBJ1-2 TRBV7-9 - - CATPGGAYDGYTF TGTGCCACTCCGGGGGGGGCATACGATGGCTACACCTTC
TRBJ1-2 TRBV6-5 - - CASSYDSGKGYTF TGTGCCAGCAGTTACGATTCGGGGAAGGGCTACACCTTC
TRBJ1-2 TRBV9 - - CASSVAAEYYGYTF TGTGCCAGCAGCGTAGCGGCGGAGTACTATGGCTACACCTTC
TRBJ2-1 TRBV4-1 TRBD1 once CASSDAQGYNEQFF TGCGCCAGCAGCGACGCACAGGGGTACAATGAGCAGTTCTTC
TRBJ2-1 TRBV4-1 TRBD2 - CASSRTSGSPASEQFF TGCGCCAGCAGCCGGACTAGCGGGAGCCCAGCTAGTGAGCAGTTCTTC
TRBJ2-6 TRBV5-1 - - CASSWTVLLSGANVLTF TGCGCCAGCAGCTGGACAGTTCTCCTCTCTGGGGCCAACGTCCTGACTTTC
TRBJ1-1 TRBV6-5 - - CASSPLGVGDTEAFF TGTGCCAGCAGTCCTCTCGGGGTAGGTGACACTGAAGCTTTCTTT
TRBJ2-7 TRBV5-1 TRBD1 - CASSLGTGGYEQYF TGCGCCAGCAGCTTAGGGACAGGGGGCTACGAGCAGTACTTC
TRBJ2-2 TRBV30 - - CAWSMSDVSGELFF TGTGCCTGGAGTATGTCCGACGTGTCCGGGGAGCTGTTTTTT
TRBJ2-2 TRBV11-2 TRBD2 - CASSLFASGRANTGELFF TGTGCCAGCAGCTTATTCGCTAGCGGGAGGGCGAACACCGGGGAGCTGTTTTTT
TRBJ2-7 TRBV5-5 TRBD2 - CASSVAGGPEKYF TGTGCCAGCAGCGTCGCGGGGGGGCCGGAGAAGTACTTC
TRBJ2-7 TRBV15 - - CATSRDLAGPYEQYF TGTGCCACCAGCAGAGATCTGGCTGGCCCCTACGAGCAGTACTTC
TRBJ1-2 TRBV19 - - CASKDSASNYGYTF TGTGCCAGTAAAGATTCGGCGTCAAACTATGGCTACACCTTC
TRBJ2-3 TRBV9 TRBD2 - CASSGTLSRGLAGITDTQYF TGTGCCAGCAGCGGAACCCTCTCTCGGGGACTAGCGGGAATAACAGATACGCAGTATTTT
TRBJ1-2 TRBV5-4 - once CASSSHKGGPLDYGYTF TGTGCCAGCAGTTCACACAAAGGGGGGCCGCTGGACTATGGCTACACCTTC
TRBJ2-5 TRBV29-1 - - CSVADSQEETQYF TGCAGCGTTGCAGACAGCCAAGAAGAGACCCAGTACTTC
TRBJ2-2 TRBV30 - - CAWSVRQSNTGELFF TGTGCCTGGAGTGTACGACAGTCGAACACCGGGGAGCTGTTTTTT
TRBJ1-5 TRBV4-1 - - CASSQGGNIGQSNQPQHF TGCGCCAGCAGCCAAGGGGGGAATATCGGACAGAGCAATCAGCCCCAGCATTTT
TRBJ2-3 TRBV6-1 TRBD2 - CASSEVVLAGVDTQYF TGTGCCAGCAGTGAAGTAGTACTAGCGGGAGTAGATACGCAGTATTTT
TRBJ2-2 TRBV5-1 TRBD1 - CASARQGTAGTGELFF TGCGCCAGCGCAAGACAGGGGACCGCAGGCACCGGGGAGCTGTTTTTT
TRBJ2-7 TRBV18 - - CASSPWRGRSYEQYF TGTGCCAGCTCACCGTGGAGGGGGCGATCTTACGAGCAGTACTTC
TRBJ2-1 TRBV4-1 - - CASSQEGREDRYEQFF TGCGCCAGCAGCCAAGAGGGGCGAGAGGACCGCTATGAGCAGTTCTTC
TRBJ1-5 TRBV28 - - CASSYPDRSQPQHF TGTGCCAGCAGTTACCCTGACAGGAGTCAGCCCCAGCATTTT
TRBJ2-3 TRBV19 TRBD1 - CASSATGHSTDTQYF TGTGCCAGTAGTGCGACAGGGCACAGCACAGATACGCAGTATTTT
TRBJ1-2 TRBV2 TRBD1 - CASLFPGQINYGYTF TGTGCCAGCCTGTTCCCGGGACAGATAAACTATGGCTACACCTTC
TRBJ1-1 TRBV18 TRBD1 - CASSPPGGLGTEAFF TGTGCCAGCTCACCTCCAGGGGGCTTGGGCACTGAAGCTTTCTTT
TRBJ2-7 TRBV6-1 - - CASSEADHSYEQYF TGTGCCAGCAGTGAGGCAGACCACTCCTACGAGCAGTACTTC
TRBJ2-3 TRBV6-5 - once CASSYVSGSTDTQYF TGTGCCAGCAGTTACGTGTCAGGGAGCACAGATACGCAGTATTTT
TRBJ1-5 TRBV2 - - CASNLWARSNQPQHF TGTGCCAGCAATCTTTGGGCGCGTAGCAATCAGCCCCAGCATTTT
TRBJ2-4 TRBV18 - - CASSHARNIQYF TGTGCCAGCTCACACGCGAGGAACATTCAGTACTTC
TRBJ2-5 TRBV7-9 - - CASSQIVEQYF TGTGCCAGCAGCCAAATAGTGGAGCAGTACTTC
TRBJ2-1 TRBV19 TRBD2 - CASSIPPAGANEQFF TGTGCCAGTAGTATCCCCCCAGCGGGAGCCAATGAGCAGTTCTTC
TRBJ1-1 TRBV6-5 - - CASSYERKAFF TGTGCCAGCAGTTACGAGAGAAAGGCTTTCTTT
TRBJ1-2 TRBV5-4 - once CASSPVGHTNYGYTF TGTGCCAGCAGCCCTGTGGGACATACTAACTATGGCTACACCTTC
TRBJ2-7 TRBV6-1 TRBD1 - CASSEPPVDRIPYEQYF TGTGCCAGCAGTGAACCCCCGGTGGACAGGATACCCTACGAGCAGTACTTC
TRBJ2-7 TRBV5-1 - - CASSLGGARAGEQYF TGCGCCAGCAGCTTGGGTGGGGCGCGGGCTGGGGAGCAGTACTTC
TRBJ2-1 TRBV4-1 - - CASSQVRWGADNNEQFF TGCGCCAGCAGCCAAGTCCGGTGGGGGGCGGATAACAATGAGCAGTTCTTC
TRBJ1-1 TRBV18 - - CASSPDSREGAFF TGTGCCAGCTCACCAGATTCGCGGGAAGGAGCTTTCTTT
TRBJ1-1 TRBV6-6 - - CASRFTRGTVAFF TGTGCCAGCAGGTTCACGCGGGGGACCGTAGCTTTCTTT
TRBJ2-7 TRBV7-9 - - CASSLGPQRAFYEQYF TGTGCCAGCAGCTTAGGTCCCCAGCGGGCTTTCTACGAGCAGTACTTC
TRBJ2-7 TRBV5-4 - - CASSRRGPGGYEQYF TGTGCCAGCAGCCGCAGGGGGCCGGGGGGCTACGAGCAGTACTTC
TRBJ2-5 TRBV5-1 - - CASSSSGTPQETQYF TGCGCCAGCAGCTCCTCGGGCACTCCGCAAGAGACCCAGTACTTC
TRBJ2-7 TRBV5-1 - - CASGRTERSYEQYF TGCGCCAGCGGACGGACAGAGCGATCCTACGAGCAGTACTTC
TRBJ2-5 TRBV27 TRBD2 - CASSEGLAGLQETQYF TGTGCCAGCAGTGAGGGACTAGCGGGGCTTCAAGAGACCCAGTACTTC
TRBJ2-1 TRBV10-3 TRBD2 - CAITDRAGGHNEQFF TGTGCCATTACAGACCGAGCGGGGGGACACAATGAGCAGTTCTTC
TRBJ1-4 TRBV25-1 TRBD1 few CASSDYPGTGVEKLFF TGTGCCAGCAGTGACTACCCCGGGACAGGGGTCGAAAAACTGTTTTTT
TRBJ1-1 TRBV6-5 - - CASSLRRALSAFF TGTGCCAGCAGTTTACGGAGGGCCTTAAGTGCTTTCTTT
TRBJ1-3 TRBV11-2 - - CASSLDRDSGNTIYF TGTGCCAGCAGCTTAGATAGAGACTCTGGAAACACCATATATTTT
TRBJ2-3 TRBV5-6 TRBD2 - CASSLSSGGWSTDTQYF TGTGCCAGCAGCTTGTCTAGCGGGGGGTGGAGCACAGATACGCAGTATTTT
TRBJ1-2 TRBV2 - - CASSVYRDGYTF TGTGCCAGCAGTGTGTACAGGGATGGCTACACCTTC
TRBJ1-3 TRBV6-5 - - CASSLRESGNTIYF TGTGCCAGCAGTTTGAGGGAGTCTGGAAACACCATATATTTT
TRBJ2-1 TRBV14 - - CASSQETRIYNEQFF TGTGCCAGCAGCCAAGAGACTAGAATCTACAATGAGCAGTTCTTC
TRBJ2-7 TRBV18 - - CASSPPSAREQYF TGTGCCAGCTCACCACCGTCAGCGCGTGAGCAGTACTTC